The 16 T cell receptor beta chains given below trace back to one sample, sequenced in a study of post-analysis software for immune sequencing data. What these receptors recognize is not known. Unique molecular identifiers were present in the TCR beta cDNA libraries. MiXCR, run by TCRdb on the PCR reads, gives a single entry per CDR3 protein. The sample includes 650,000 to 850,000 distinct CDR3 sequences, around 45% of them seen just once. Study observations and caveats: Controls had lower frequencies than patients of five or six TRBV segments, which included TRBV5-6, TRBV5-1 and TRBV20-1.

The sequencing input was blood. These receptors all come from a girl aged 5-17 years with multiple sclerosis.

This clonotype appeared a few times. This chain connects TRBV12-3 or TRBV12-4 to TRBJ2-1; no firm D call. The CDR3 has 12 amino acids. Trimming took 8 bases from V and 7 from J, leaving 12 bases between them. The CDR3 here is CASAPLGNEQFF. CDR3 coding DNA: TGTGCCAGCGCCCCACTTGGGAATGAGCAGTTCTTC.

The genes are TRBV20-1 and TRBJ2-4; TRBD2 matches 16 bases. V dropped 0 bases and J dropped 13; count of bases not matched to a gene: 9. The CDR3 totals 16 residues. Germline loops: CDR1 DFQATT, CDR2 SNEGSKA (reference sequence). CDR3 nucleotides: TGCAGTGCTAGAGACACGACCGGGACTAGCGGGAGGGAGCAGTACTTC. It is translated as CSARDTTGTSGREQYF.

In its sample, this clonotype was seen a few times. The chain recombines TRBV7-2 with TRBJ2-3; 7 bases match TRBD2. Germline assignment: CDR1 SGHTA and CDR2 FQGNSA. This CDR3 has 15 amino acids. The V gene end was trimmed by 2 bases and the J gene end by 1 base; junction bases not matched to a gene: 3. As DNA, the CDR3 is TGTGCCAGCAGCTTACGGCTAGCGGGCACAGATACGCAGTATTTT. Protein sequence: CASSLRLAGTDTQYF.

CDR3 sequence: CASSLEAGGYYEQYF. In nucleotides, the CDR3 is TGCGCCAGCAGCTTGGAGGCAGGGGGCTATTACGAGCAGTACTTC. The chain is built from TRBV5-1 and TRBJ2-7; 8 bases are a match to TRBD1. The V segment lost 0 bases and the J segment 4 bases; nucleotides outside the gene matches: 6. The germline CDR1 and CDR2 sequences are SGHRS and YFSETQ. CDR3 size: 15 residues.

This clonotype has a handful of counts. This chain connects TRBV28 to TRBJ1-2; D is unclear. Per germline, CDR1 MDHEN and CDR2 SYDVKM. Deletions cut 2 bases from V and 3 bases from J, with 7 bases between. The length of the CDR3 is 13 residues. The CDR3 DNA follows: TGTGCCAGCAGTTTACCATCCTACTATGGCTACACCTTC. As protein: CASSLPSYYGYTF.

The genes are TRBV5-1 and TRBJ1-2; D may be TRBD1 (5 bases). V was clipped by 0 bases and J by 3 bases, with 12 bases between them. The germline V gene has CDR1 SGHRS and CDR2 YFSETQ. The CDR3 totals 15 residues. The CDR3 loop is CASSLVPGPDYGYTF. CDR3 nucleotides: TGCGCCAGCAGCTTGGTGCCAGGGCCTGACTATGGCTACACCTTC.

The chain uses TRBV20-1 and TRBJ2-7, with D tentatively TRBD2 (5 bases). The CDR3 loop spans 14 amino acids. Germline loops: CDR1 DFQATT, CDR2 SNEGSKA (reference sequence). With 2 bases removed from V and 2 bases from J, the gap between germline ends came to 13 bases. DNA for the CDR3: TGCAGTGCTAGAACAGCGGAGCGACCCTACGAGCAGTACTTC. Protein product: CSARTAERPYEQYF.

The chain recombines TRBV12-3 or TRBV12-4 with TRBJ2-7, with D unclear. The CDR3 is 13 residues long. V dropped 7 bases and J dropped 2 bases, with 12 bases sitting between them. CDR3 sequence (DNA): TGTGCCAGCACGGAAGGGCATGCCTACGAGCAGTACTTC. The encoded protein is CASTEGHAYEQYF.

The chain carries TRBV28 and TRBJ2-7, with unresolved D. The germline gives CDR1 MDHEN, CDR2 SYDVKM. The CDR3 length is 17 residues. The V and J ends lost 6 bases and 0 bases respectively, with 21 bases between them. CDR3 bases: TGTGCCAGCAGCCGAAACCCGACCCGACCTATCTCCTACGAGCAGTACTTC. It yields the protein CASSRNPTRPISYEQYF.

The table lists this clonotype with a few counts. V and J are TRBV29-1 and TRBJ2-5, with 10 bases lining up with TRBD1. CDR1 is SQVTM and CDR2 is ANQGSEA in the germline V gene. The CDR3 loop spans 13 amino acids. Germline trimming cut 7 bases from V and 1 base from J; bases unmatched to any gene: 3. The CDR3, as DNA: TGCAGCGGTCGACAGGGGGCCCAAGAGACCCAGTACTTC. Translated, it gives CSGRQGAQETQYF.

V is TRBV29-1 and J is TRBJ2-5, with 9 positions matching TRBD1. The DNA end is a closer match to TRBJ2-7, so the J assignment may be wrong. Germline CDR1 is SQVTM and CDR2 is ANQGSEA. This CDR3 contains 14 residues. In DNA form, the CDR3 reads TGCAGCGTAGGGGGCGGGACAGGGACTTTCGAGCAGTACTTC. This translates into CSVGGGTGTFEQYF.

This rearrangement joins TRBV29-1 to TRBJ1-4, with a tentative D call TRBD1 (5 bases). The CDR3 contains 13 residues. V lost 2 bases and J 8 bases, leaving 12 bases between the germline ends. Germline assignment: CDR1 SQVTM and CDR2 ANQGSEA. CDR3 sequence: CSVEPARGEKLFF. CDR3 DNA sequence: TGCAGCGTTGAACCGGCGAGGGGCGAAAAACTGTTTTTT.

The chain uses TRBV12-3 or TRBV12-4 and TRBJ2-1; 10 bases map to TRBD2. V shed 6 bases, J shed 5 bases, and the junction held 10 bases outside the gene matches. The CDR3 has 16 residues. CDR3 nucleotides: TGTGCCAGCAGCTTCGACGGACTAGCGGTCAACAATGAGCAGTTCTTC. Its protein is CASSFDGLAVNNEQFF.

V gene TRBV13 combines with J gene TRBJ2-1, with 7 positions matching TRBD2. There are 18 residues in the CDR3. Unmatched junction bases numbered 25, after V lost 9 bases and J lost 8 bases. The germline V gene encodes CDR1 PRHDT and CDR2 FYEKMQ (reference sequence). The CDR3 DNA reads TGTGCCAGGAGCGCCTGTCGGGAGGACCGCCTCGATGTTGATGAGCAGTTCTTC. It encodes CARSACREDRLDVDEQFF.

The chain joins TRBV3-1 to TRBJ2-3; 9 nucleotides line up with TRBD2. The CDR3 spans 17 residues. Germline CDR1 LGHDT, CDR2 YNNKEL (reference sequence). J gave up 1 base and V 3 bases, and 8 bases lay outside the gene matches. CDR3: CASSQIGTSRRTDTQYF. The CDR3 coding sequence is TGTGCCAGCAGCCAGATAGGGACTAGCAGACGCACAGATACGCAGTATTTT.

V and J are TRBV14 and TRBJ1-1, with TRBD1 matching over 10 bases. After removal of 3 bases from V and 5 bases from J, the junction contained 12 bases not matched to a gene. This CDR3 region has 17 residues. From germline, CDR1 is SGHDN and CDR2 FVKESK. The DNA of the CDR3 is TGTGCCAGCAGCCAGGCACGGCGGGACAGGGGAGGGACTGAAGCTTTCTTT. Its protein is CASSQARRDRGGTEAFF.